Listed here are 4 T cell receptor beta chains from one sample, sequenced in a study of blood T cell repertoires in COVID-19 (TCRdb year 2020). Library preparation used the immunoSEQ multiplex PCR assay. TCRdb stores this immuneACCESS table with in-frame sequences only. Part of the clones is absent; in the studies checked, under half of the shortfall reflects unresolved V genes, and no reason is known for the rest. This sample gives about 64,000 clones in total; roughly two thirds of them show up just once. Together, the top ten hold about half of the sample. Sequences were obtained from PBMCs or T cells enriched from blood (not recorded which). These receptors originate from a woman in her fifties or sixties who had been exposed to COVID-19.

The chain combines TRBV20-1 with TRBJ2-2; TRBD1 is a possible D gene (5 bases). Germline V lookup: CDR1 DFQATT, CDR2 SNEGSKA (reference sequence). The CDR3 runs 14 residues. V lost 3 bases and J lost 1, with 9 bases in between. CDR3 DNA: TGCAGTGCTAGTGGGGCAGGGAACACCGGGGAGCTGTTTTTT. Its translation is CSASGAGNTGELFF.

CDR3 coding DNA: TGTGCCAGTAGTAAAAGGGGACTAGAGGGCAATGAGCAGTTCTTC. Translating gives CASSKRGLEGNEQFF. This chain connects TRBV19 to TRBJ2-1; 8 nucleotides match TRBD2. CDR1 is LNHDA and CDR2 is SQIVND in the germline V gene (reference sequence). The CDR3 consists of 15 residues. Trimming took 4 bases from V and 6 from J; bases not matched to a gene: 8.

The J gene is TRBJ1-1, the V gene TRBV6-5, with unresolved D. Germline-derived CDR1 and CDR2 are MNHEY and SVGAGI. The CDR3 is 14 residues long. The V gene lost 7 bases and the J gene lost 1 base, with 13 bases spanning the gap. The CDR3 DNA sequence: TGTGCCAGCAAGATAACCACTCCGAACACTGAAGCTTTCTTT. Translation: CASKITTPNTEAFF.

This chain links TRBV27 with TRBJ2-5; D perhaps matches TRBD2 (6 bases). This CDR3 comprises 13 residues. CDR1 and CDR2 (germline): MNHEY, SMNVEV (reference sequence). The germline V and J ends were trimmed by 8 bases and 0 bases, with 10 bases remaining between them. As DNA, the CDR3 is TGTGCCAGCGGAGGGACGGACCAAGAGACCCAGTACTTC. It yields the protein CASGGTDQETQYF.